These 30 T cell receptor beta chains share one sample of origin, sequenced in a study of blood T cell repertoires in COVID-19. Sequencing was performed with immunoSEQ multiplex PCR; in TCRdb, only in-frame clones are kept and a portion is missing. The data contain roughly 70,000 clones, roughly three quarters of them seen just once; the ten biggest clones take up just under 6.5%. The sample taken for sequencing was peripheral blood. The receptors shown here come from a woman aged 55-70 years with acute or convalescent COVID-19.

This chain links TRBV19 with TRBJ2-1, with TRBD2 identical over 12 bases. CDR1 and CDR2 (germline): LNHDA, SQIVND (reference sequence). V gave up 5 bases and J gave up 12 bases; unmatched junction bases: 11. The CDR3 totals 15 residues. The DNA of the CDR3 is TGTGCCAGTAGTCTACTAGCGGGGGGTCAAGATAGGCAGTTCTTC. It is translated as CASSLLAGGQDRQFF. Based on the CDR3 plus reference TRBV19 and TRBJ2-1, the full variable domain is DGGITQSPKYLFRKEGQNVTLSCEQNLNHDAMYWYRQDPGQGLRLIYYSQIVNDFQKGDIAEGYSVSREKKESFPLTVTSAQKNPTAFYLCASSLLAGGQDRQFFGPGTRLTVL.

V and J are TRBV18 and TRBJ2-3; D is possibly TRBD2 (5 bases). The CDR3 runs to 16 residues. V gave up 2 bases and J gave up 0 bases, with 12 bases separating them. Looked up from germline, CDR1 is KGHSH and CDR2 is LQKENI. The CDR3 DNA follows: TGTGCCAGCTCACCAAGTTGGAGGCCTAGCACAGATACGCAGTATTTT. This sequence encodes CASSPSWRPSTDTQYF.

The V gene is TRBV3-1 (or the pseudogene TRBV3-2), the J gene TRBJ2-5; possible D gene TRBD2, 6 bases. The CDR3 loop spans 13 amino acids. CDR1 is LGHDT and CDR2 is YNNKEL in the germline V gene (reference sequence). V shed 4 bases and J shed 2 bases, with 8 bases lying between them. Here the CDR3 DNA reads TGTGCCAGCAGCCGTAGCGGACAAGAGACCCAGTACTTC. It translates to CASSRSGQETQYF.

The rearrangement uses TRBV4-2 and TRBJ1-4; weak D call: TRBD1 (5 bases). Trimming took 0 bases from V and 8 from J, leaving 16 bases between them. Germline V gene sequence: CDR1 LGHNA, CDR2 YNFKEQ. CDR3 length: 16 amino acids. In DNA, the CDR3 is TGTGCCAGCAGCCAAGAAGGTACACAGGAGGGGGAAAAACTGTTTTTT. Its translation is CASSQEGTQEGEKLFF.

The V gene is TRBV14, the J gene TRBJ2-1; D not resolved. Trimming pared 0 bases from V and 7 bases from J, leaving 7 bases between. This CDR3 has 13 amino acids. From germline, CDR1 is SGHDN and CDR2 FVKESK. CDR3 sequence reads: CASSQDNSNEQFF. In DNA form, the CDR3 reads TGTGCCAGCAGCCAAGATAACAGTAATGAGCAGTTCTTC.

The chain carries TRBV29-1 and TRBJ1-2, with a weak D call TRBD1 (5 bases). CDR1 is SQVTM and CDR2 is ANQGSEA in the germline V gene. This CDR3 is built from 13 residues. Trimming pared 2 bases from V and 6 bases from J, leaving 13 bases between. CDR3 sequence (DNA): TGCAGCGTTGAAAACGGGGGGGTTGATGGCTACACCTTC. Its translation: CSVENGGVDGYTF.

As DNA, the CDR3 is TGTGCCAGCACCCGGACAGGTACCTACGAGCAGTACTTC. It translates to CASTRTGTYEQYF. This sequence joins TRBV5-5 and TRBJ2-7, with TRBD1 identical over 7 bases. V trimming: 6 bases; J trimming: 2 bases; junction bases outside the gene matches: 5. Looked up from germline, CDR1 is SGHKS and CDR2 is YYEKEE (reference sequence). This CDR3 comprises 13 residues.

This clone was observed a handful of times. V gene TRBV6-5 combines with J gene TRBJ1-2, with D perhaps TRBD1 (5 bases). The CDR3 runs 11 residues. The V gene's germline CDR1 is MNHEY and CDR2 SVGAGI. Trimming removed 8 bases at V and 8 bases at J, with 12 bases between. CDR3 region: CASWGGEGYTF. DNA of the CDR3: TGTGCCAGCTGGGGGGGGGAGGGCTACACCTTC.

The chain couples TRBV27 to TRBJ1-3, with a tentative D call TRBD1 (5 bases). V lost 4 bases and J 3 bases, leaving 10 bases between the germline ends. The germline gives CDR1 MNHEY, CDR2 SMNVEV (reference sequence). The CDR3 has 14 residues. CDR3 protein: CASSSAGFGNTIYF. CDR3 coding DNA: TGTGCCAGCAGTTCTGCAGGGTTTGGAAACACCATATATTTT.

The V call is TRBV29-1, the J call TRBJ1-2, with D maybe TRBD1 (5 bases). This CDR3 region has 12 residues. Germline CDR1 reads SQVTM; CDR2 reads ANQGSEA. V gave up 6 bases and J gave up 0 bases, with 8 bases separating them. CDR3 nucleotides: TGCAGCGTGGAGGGGACTAACTATGGCTACACCTTC. Protein sequence: CSVEGTNYGYTF.

The chain employs TRBV2 and TRBJ1-6; TRBD1 might be the D (5 bases). Germline loops: CDR1 SNHLY, CDR2 FYNNEI. This CDR3 comprises 14 residues. Deletions cut 7 bases from V and 6 bases from J, with 13 bases between. CDR3 protein: CASNQGFGNSPLHF. The CDR3 DNA is TGTGCCAGCAATCAGGGTTTTGGTAATTCACCCCTCCACTTT.

The chain carries TRBV11-2 and TRBJ1-1, with a weak D call TRBD1 (6 bases). Germline V gene data show CDR1 as SGHAT and CDR2 as FQNNGV. V dropped 1 base and J dropped 4 bases, with 10 bases sitting between them. CDR3 size: 14 residues. CDR3 amino acids: CASSLGGLGTEAFF. CDR3 DNA sequence: TGTGCCAGCAGCTTAGGGGGGCTTGGCACTGAAGCTTTCTTT.

This clone is categorized as medium-sized. The chain uses TRBV10-1 and TRBJ1-2; 7 nucleotides agree with TRBD1. The CDR3 is 14 amino acids. Germline lookup yields CDR1 WNHNN and CDR2 SYGVQD (reference sequence). After removal of 6 bases from V and 0 bases from J, the junction contained 4 bases not matched to a gene. The CDR3 DNA reads TGCGCCAGCAGCCGGGACAGAGCTAACTATGGCTACACCTTC. Its translation: CASSRDRANYGYTF.

J is TRBJ2-7 and V is TRBV4-2; 9 positions match TRBD1. The CDR3 consists of 14 residues. CDR1 and CDR2 from the germline V gene are LGHNA and YNFKEQ. J was trimmed by 5 bases and V by 4 bases; bases with no gene match: 6. The CDR3 nucleotides are TGTGCCAGCAGCCCCTGGACAGGGGACGACGAGCAGTACTTC. This encodes CASSPWTGDDEQYF.

The CDR3 DNA is TGTGCCAGCAGGCCCGGGACAGGGGGCTTAGACACCGGGGAGCTGTTTTTT. Amino acids: CASRPGTGGLDTGELFF. J is TRBJ2-2 and V is TRBV11-2; 12 bases are shared with TRBD1. CDR1 SGHAT and CDR2 FQNNGV come from the germline V gene. The J segment lost 3 bases and the V segment lost 6 bases, leaving 8 bases of the junction unmatched. CDR3 length: 17 residues.

The chain is built from TRBV7-6 and TRBJ1-6, with 7 bases identical to TRBD1. Trimming cost V 5 bases and J 9 bases; bases outside gene matches: 10. CDR3 length: 15 residues. Looked up from germline, CDR1 is SGHVS and CDR2 is FNYEAQ. CDR3 nucleotide sequence: TGTGCCAGCAGCGAGACGACAGGGCGTACTTCACCCCTCCACTTT. Protein product: CASSETTGRTSPLHF.

The chain carries TRBV5-1 and TRBJ2-7; D is uncertain. Germline CDR1 reads SGHRS; CDR2 reads YFSETQ. CDR3 length: 14 residues. Trimming removed 3 bases from V and 0 bases from J, with 10 bases in between. The CDR3 sequence is CASSYGGVSYEQYF. CDR3 coding DNA: TGCGCCAGCAGCTATGGCGGCGTCTCCTACGAGCAGTACTTC. The whole variable domain, filled in from reference TRBV5-1 and TRBJ2-7, reads KAGVTQTPRYLIKTRGQQVTLSCSPISGHRSVSWYQQTPGQGLQFLFEYFSETQRNKGNFPGRFSGRQFSNSRSEMNVSTLELGDSALYLCASSYGGVSYEQYFGPGTRLTVT.

CDR3 amino acids: CASSLMWALNSPLHF. In DNA form, the CDR3 reads TGTGCCAGCAGTTTAATGTGGGCCCTTAATTCACCCCTCCACTTT. J is TRBJ1-6 and V is TRBV27; D not certain. The CDR3 loop spans 15 amino acids. V was cut by 2 bases and J by 6 bases, with 11 bases left in between. Germline V gene lookup returns CDR1 MNHEY and CDR2 SMNVEV (reference sequence).

This chain connects TRBV7-2 to TRBJ2-1, with 11 bases aligning to TRBD2. Germline V CDR1 and CDR2: SGHTA, FQGNSA. The V segment lost 1 base and the J segment 6 bases; nucleotides outside the gene matches: 2. This CDR3 contains 15 residues. CDR3 loop: CASSLGLAGLNEQFF. In nucleotides, the CDR3 is TGTGCCAGCAGCTTAGGACTAGCGGGGCTCAATGAGCAGTTCTTC.

The chain has TRBV9 and TRBJ2-7, with TRBD2 matching 7 bases. Germline V gene sequence: CDR1 SGDLS, CDR2 YYNGEE. Germline trimming cut 0 bases from V and 2 bases from J; bases unmatched to any gene: 5. The CDR3 totals 15 residues. CDR3 in DNA: TGTGCCAGCAGCGTAGATGGGGGACTAACCTACGAGCAGTACTTC. It specifies CASSVDGGLTYEQYF.

V usage is TRBV4-3 and J usage is TRBJ2-1; 8 bases are a match to TRBD2. CDR1 is LGHNA and CDR2 is YSLEER in the germline V gene. V gave up 1 base and J gave up 1 base; unmatched junction bases: 0. This CDR3 is 15 amino acids long. For the CDR3, the DNA is TGCGCCAGCAGCCAAGGACTAGCGTCCTACAATGAGCAGTTCTTC. It specifies CASSQGLASYNEQFF.

CDR3 sequence (DNA): TGTGCCAGCAGCATACCTGCGGGGGGAACTCCCTCCGAGCAGTACTTC. Translated, it gives CASSIPAGGTPSEQYF. This chain joins TRBV11-2 and TRBJ2-7; 8 bases are a match to TRBD2. The junction had 15 bases not matched to a gene; V was cut back by 5 bases and J by 6 bases. The length of the CDR3 is 16 residues. Germline loops: CDR1 SGHAT, CDR2 FQNNGV.

This clone was counted only a few times. This chain uses TRBV9 with TRBJ2-7, with TRBD1 matching over 7 bases. This CDR3 is built from 15 residues. Germline assignment: CDR1 SGDLS and CDR2 YYNGEE. The J segment lost 2 bases and the V segment lost 2 bases, leaving 7 bases of the junction unmatched. Here the CDR3 DNA reads TGTGCCAGCAGCGTCTCTACAGGGGAGACCTACGAGCAGTACTTC. Translated, it gives CASSVSTGETYEQYF.

The rearrangement joins TRBV11-2 to TRBJ1-2; 8 nucleotides agree with TRBD1. CDR1 SGHAT and CDR2 FQNNGV come from the germline V gene. The V gene end was trimmed by 2 bases and the J gene end by 8 bases; junction bases not matched to a gene: 7. The CDR3 contains 14 residues. The CDR3 bases are TGTGCCAGCAGCTTACCCGACAGGGGAGGCGGCTACACCTTC. Its protein is CASSLPDRGGGYTF. Full variable domain (remainder filled in from reference TRBV11-2 and TRBJ1-2): EAGVAQSPRYKIIEKRQSVAFWCNPISGHATLYWYQQILGQGPKLLIQFQNNGVVDDSQLPKDRFSAERLKGVDSTLKIQPAKLEDSAVYLCASSLPDRGGGYTFGSGTRLTVV.

The chain links TRBV6-1 to TRBJ1-2; 9 bases fit TRBD1. V was clipped by 4 bases and J by 7 bases; unmatched bases: 13. CDR3 size: 16 residues. CDR1 is MNHNS, CDR2 SASEGT, per germline. The CDR3 loop reads CASSATGGRDIGGYTF. CDR3 in DNA: TGTGCCAGCAGTGCGACAGGGGGGAGGGATATAGGTGGCTACACCTTC.

The gene calls are TRBV19 and TRBJ2-6; D remains ambiguous. Germline V gene lookup returns CDR1 LNHDA and CDR2 SQIVND (reference sequence). With 1 base removed from V and 0 bases from J, the gap between germline ends came to 4 bases. The CDR3 length is 15 residues. The CDR3 spells CASSIGASGANVLTF. The CDR3 nucleotides read TGTGCCAGTAGTATAGGAGCCTCTGGGGCCAACGTCCTGACTTTC.

This chain links TRBV28 with TRBJ2-2; the D gene is possibly TRBD2 (6 bases). CDR3 length: 15 amino acids. V lost 2 bases to trimming and J lost 4 bases, with 11 bases between them. Germline V CDR1 and CDR2: MDHEN, SYDVKM. The CDR3 protein is CASSLRLEATGELFF. The CDR3 DNA is TGTGCCAGCAGTTTACGACTAGAAGCCACCGGGGAGCTGTTTTTT.

The chain couples TRBV2 to TRBJ1-5; 7 bases are shared with TRBD1. Trimming took 3 bases from V and 4 from J; bases not matched to a gene: 6. The CDR3 extends over 15 amino acids. Germline V gives CDR1 SNHLY, CDR2 FYNNEI. CDR3 nucleotides: TGTGCCAGCAGTGATGACAGGGCCCTTAATCAGCCCCAGCATTTT. Residues: CASSDDRALNQPQHF.

V and J are TRBV5-1 and TRBJ2-7; D unclear. Germline V lookup: CDR1 SGHRS, CDR2 YFSETQ. The V end was cut by 0 bases, the J end by 0 bases, with 16 bases between. This CDR3 is 17 amino acids long. CDR3 sequence: CASSLDELKRSSYEQYF. In DNA form, the CDR3 reads TGCGCCAGCAGCTTGGATGAATTGAAACGGAGCTCCTACGAGCAGTACTTC.

The chain links TRBV7-3 to TRBJ1-2; 8 bases are a match to TRBD1. V lost 4 bases and J lost 4; bases outside the gene matches: 2. The CDR3 has 13 amino acids. The V gene's germline CDR1 is SGHTA and CDR2 FQGTGA. CDR3 residues: CASSSGQGYGYTF. CDR3 sequence (DNA): TGTGCCAGCAGCTCCGGACAGGGCTATGGCTACACCTTC.